The TCR beta chain under discussion was sequenced for a study of T cell repertoires in cytomegalovirus infection. Study as a whole: Both CMV infection and a matching HLA type were indicated by public TCR beta signatures.

The CDR3 consists of 14 residues. Germline loops: CDR1 SNHLY, CDR2 FYNNEI. Trimming left V 0 bases short and J 12 bases short, with 16 bases between. This clonotype was found a few times. TCRdb reanalysed the reads using MiXCR and keeps one entry per CDR3 protein. The repertoire has about 490,000 distinct CDR3 sequences, approximately 25% of them found once; the top ten carry roughly an eighth. Specimen: PBMCs. The sequence was obtained from a human donor in good health (CMV status not recorded). Some clones in this sample may be carry-over from other donors' samples. The chain couples TRBV2 to TRBJ2-3; D is perhaps TRBD1 (5 bases). The CDR3 loop is CASSEALGRPNQYF. CDR3 nucleotide sequence: TGTGCCAGCAGTGAAGCGTTGGGGCGGCCTAATCAGTATTTT.